A single sample gave rise to the 32 T cell receptor beta chains below, sequenced in a study of blood T cells in healthy people across ages (dated by TCRdb to between 2014 and 2017). Receptors were amplified or captured by 5' RACE. TCRdb lists the instrument as Illumina HiSeq 2500. A second about 7 to 12 cycle PCR used a sample-barcoded 5' primer and a J-beta primer mix. The raw public reads went through TCRdb reprocessing: fastp at Q25, MiXCR clone calling, in-frame beta chains kept. Rows are combined by CDR3 protein, so each entry shows the most common genes and DNA. Recorded for this sample are 1,500,000 or so distinct CDR3 sequences; almost 60% of them occurred a single time. 6.5% to 8% of the sample belongs to the ten largest clones. The sequenced sample consisted of blood. The receptors come from a man aged 18-30 years in good health.

V and J are TRBV20-1 and TRBJ2-7, with 10 bases that match TRBD2. The J call may be wrong; the DNA end is better matched by TRBJ2-5. CDR3 size: 16 residues. CDR1 is DFQATT, CDR2 SNEGSKA, per germline (reference sequence). The CDR3 region is CSTRVGGLAARGTQYF. CDR3 DNA sequence: TGCAGTACCCGGGTTGGAGGACTAGCGGCTAGGGGGACCCAGTACTTC.

The count of this clonotype is one. The genes are TRBV6-1 and TRBJ2-5; D is unclear. V gave up 2 bases and J gave up 0 bases, with 4 bases separating them. This CDR3 spans 13 amino acids. The germline gives CDR1 MNHNS, CDR2 SASEGT. CDR3 sequence (DNA): TGTGCCAGCAGTGAACAGTACCAAGAGACCCAGTACTTC. This gives the protein CASSEQYQETQYF.

The chain links TRBV7-2 to TRBJ1-6; 8 bases are a match to TRBD1. CDR1 is SGHTA, CDR2 FQGNSA, per germline. With 2 bases clipped from V and 9 bases from J, the junction kept 6 bases outside the gene matches. The CDR3 is 15 amino acids. The CDR3 sequence is CASSLRQGAPSPLHF. CDR3 nucleotide sequence: TGTGCCAGCAGCTTAAGGCAGGGGGCTCCTTCACCCCTCCACTTT. The whole variable domain, filled in from reference TRBV7-2 and TRBJ1-6, reads GAGVSQSPSNKVTEKGKDVELRCDPISGHTALYWYRQSLGQGLEFLIYFQGNSAPDKSGLPSDRFSAERTGGSVSTLTIQRTQQEDSAVYLCASSLRQGAPSPLHFGNGTRLTVT.

The gene calls are TRBV21-1 and TRBJ1-4; the DNA was not used to check the table's D call, TRBD1. TRBV21-1 is a pseudogene segment. The CDR3 loop spans 16 amino acids. In DNA form, the CDR3 reads TGTGCCAGCAGCAACTGGCTGGACAGGGGCAATGAAAAACTGTTTTTT. Translation: CASSNWLDRGNEKLFF.

This rearrangement joins TRBV4-1 to TRBJ1-2, with 8 bases that match TRBD1. This CDR3 has 18 amino acids. V gave up 4 bases and J gave up 0 bases; unmatched junction bases: 13. CDR1 is MGHRA, CDR2 YSYEKL, per germline. Here the CDR3 reads CASSLETGVEVANYGYTF. The CDR3 DNA reads as TGCGCCAGCAGCCTAGAGACAGGGGTGGAAGTAGCTAACTATGGCTACACCTTC.

This clonotype was recorded only once. J is TRBJ2-7 and V is TRBV9; maybe TRBD2 (6 bases). From germline, CDR1 is SGDLS and CDR2 YYNGEE. V was cut by 4 bases and J by 3 bases, with 20 bases left in between. This CDR3 contains 16 residues. The CDR3 sequence: CASSPGRGGRNYEQYF. CDR3 DNA: TGTGCCAGCAGCCCTGGGAGAGGAGGGCGGAACTACGAGCAGTACTTC.

The V and J genes are TRBV2 and TRBJ2-7; D gene unclear. From germline, CDR1 is SNHLY and CDR2 FYNNEI. Trimming pared 1 base from V and 2 bases from J, leaving 12 bases between. This CDR3 has 15 residues. Here the CDR3 DNA reads TGTGCCAGCAGTGAAGGCTCACAGAACACCTACGAGCAGTACTTC. Translated: CASSEGSQNTYEQYF. The variable domain in full, completed from reference TRBV2 and TRBJ2-7, reads EPEVTQTPSHQVTQMGQEVILRCVPISNHLYFYWYRQILGQKVEFLVSFYNNEISEKSEIFDDQFSVERPDGSNFTLKIRSTKLEDSAMYFCASSEGSQNTYEQYFGPGTRLTVT.

In its sample, this clonotype was seen a few times. This chain connects TRBV4-2 to TRBJ2-2, with 8 bases fitting TRBD1. The CDR3 spans 15 residues. Trimming at V came to 0 bases and at J to 7 bases, leaving 4 bases not matched to a gene. Germline CDR1 reads LGHNA; CDR2 reads YNFKEQ. This chain's CDR3 is CASSQDQGASGELFF. For the CDR3, the DNA is TGTGCCAGCAGCCAAGATCAGGGGGCCAGCGGGGAGCTGTTTTTT.

This clonotype was counted between two and nine times. The chain has TRBV2 and TRBJ1-1; 7 bases agree with TRBD1. J was trimmed by 1 base and V by 7 bases; bases with no gene match: 6. Per the germline V gene, CDR1 is SNHLY and CDR2 is FYNNEI. The CDR3 runs to 14 residues. The CDR3 nucleotides read TGTGCCAGCACCCCGGGACAGAGGAACACTGAAGCTTTCTTT. Amino acid sequence: CASTPGQRNTEAFF.

This chain uses TRBV4-1 with TRBJ2-1, with 7 bases identical to TRBD1. The CDR3 covers 13 residues. Trimming at V came to 6 bases and at J to 7 bases, leaving 6 bases not matched to a gene. Germline CDR1 and CDR2: MGHRA and YSYEKL. CDR3 loop: CASREGGFNEQFF. CDR3 DNA sequence: TGCGCCAGCAGGGAAGGGGGCTTTAATGAGCAGTTCTTC.

The gene calls are TRBV4-2 and TRBJ2-1; 7 bases match TRBD2. The CDR3 has 15 amino acids. Unmatched junction bases numbered 11, after V lost 5 bases and J lost 7 bases. CDR1 and CDR2 from the germline V gene are LGHNA and YNFKEQ. The DNA for the CDR3 is TGTGCCAGCAGCTTAGACGGGAGGCCCGATAATGAGCAGTTCTTC. It is translated as CASSLDGRPDNEQFF.

The V gene is TRBV5-1, the J gene TRBJ2-3; no clear D gene. Germline values: CDR1 SGHRS, CDR2 YFSETQ. This CDR3 has 16 amino acids. Trimming took off 4 bases at V and 0 bases at J, with 15 bases between the two ends. The CDR3 sequence is CASSPHGSSSTDTQYF. DNA of the CDR3: TGCGCCAGCAGCCCCCACGGGTCCTCAAGCACAGATACGCAGTATTTT.

The chain uses TRBV20-1 and TRBJ1-5; TRBD1 matches 8 bases. This CDR3 spans 15 amino acids. Germline values: CDR1 DFQATT, CDR2 SNEGSKA (reference sequence). V was pared by 1 base and J by 0 bases, with 2 bases of the junction left unmatched. CDR3 nucleotides: TGCAGTGCTAGAGTGGACAGGGCTAGCAATCAGCCCCAGCATTTT. Translated, it gives CSARVDRASNQPQHF.

This chain joins TRBV7-2 and TRBJ2-7, with TRBD2 identical over 8 bases. Per the germline V gene, CDR1 is SGHTA and CDR2 is FQGNSA. The CDR3 loop spans 14 amino acids. V dropped 7 bases and J dropped 2; count of bases not matched to a gene: 7. The CDR3 DNA follows: TGTGCCAGCACCCAAAGCGGGAGCCCCTACGAGCAGTACTTC. Translation gives CASTQSGSPYEQYF. Looking up the rest from reference TRBV7-2 and TRBJ2-7 gives the full variable domain: GAGVSQSPSNKVTEKGKDVELRCDPISGHTALYWYRQSLGQGLEFLIYFQGNSAPDKSGLPSDRFSAERTGGSVSTLTIQRTQQEDSAVYLCASTQSGSPYEQYFGPGTRLTVT.

The gene calls are TRBV15 and TRBJ2-3, with TRBD1 identical over 9 bases. The V gene's germline CDR1 is LNHNV and CDR2 YYDKDF (reference sequence). The CDR3 has 21 amino acids. The junction had 19 bases not matched to a gene; V was cut back by 1 base and J by 2 bases. CDR3 DNA sequence: TGTGCCACCAGCAGAGTCAAATTGGGACAGGGTCCGGGACTCTTCACAGATACGCAGTATTTT. This gives the protein CATSRVKLGQGPGLFTDTQYF.

This chain connects TRBV6-2 or TRBV6-3 to TRBJ2-1, with no clear D. The CDR3 runs 13 residues. Germline CDR1 and CDR2: MNHEY and SVGEGT. Trimming took off 7 bases at V and 4 bases at J, with 11 bases between the two ends. The CDR3 here is CASTLDEYNEQFF. The CDR3 coding sequence is TGTGCCAGCACCTTGGACGAATACAATGAGCAGTTCTTC.

V gene TRBV15 combines with J gene TRBJ1-6; D call uncertain. Trimming pared 0 bases from V and 9 bases from J, leaving 9 bases between. Germline V CDR1 and CDR2: LNHNV, YYDKDF (reference sequence). The CDR3 is made up of 14 amino acids. The CDR3 is CATSRDREVSPLHF. Here the CDR3 DNA reads TGTGCCACCAGCAGAGATCGAGAGGTTTCACCCCTCCACTTT. The entire variable domain, with the rest obtained from reference TRBV15 and TRBJ1-6, is as follows: DAMVIQNPRYQVTQFGKPVTLSCSQTLNHNVMYWYQQKSSQAPKLLFHYYDKDFNNEADTPDNFQSRRPNTSFCFLDIRSPGLGDTAMYLCATSRDREVSPLHFGNGTRLTVT.

This clonotype came up a few times. V is TRBV10-3 and J is TRBJ2-7; 11 bases line up with TRBD2. V was clipped by 1 base and J by 5 bases; unmatched bases: 7. This CDR3 is 16 amino acids long. Germline V lookup: CDR1 ENHRY, CDR2 SYGVKD. The DNA of the CDR3 is TGTGCCATCAGTGAGTTTCAACTAGCGGGAGTCCACGAGCAGTACTTC. Translated: CAISEFQLAGVHEQYF.

This sequence joins TRBV7-2 and TRBJ2-1, with 13 bases that match TRBD2. The CDR3 is 14 amino acids. CDR1 is SGHTA, CDR2 FQGNSA, per germline. V lost 5 bases, J lost 14 bases, and 9 bases stayed unmatched. The CDR3 DNA reads TGTGCCAGCAGCCTCGGGACTAGCGGGGCCCCTAAGTTCTTC. This translates into CASSLGTSGAPKFF.

A few counts support this clonotype. This chain links TRBV6-1 with TRBJ1-1, with D possibly matching TRBD1 (6 bases). V gave up 7 bases and J gave up 0 bases, with 9 bases separating them. This CDR3 has 13 amino acids. Germline V lookup: CDR1 MNHNS, CDR2 SASEGT. CDR3 protein: CASTGQLNTEAFF. Here the CDR3 DNA reads TGTGCCAGCACCGGACAGTTGAACACTGAAGCTTTCTTT.

The table lists this clonotype with a few counts. CDR3 bases: TGCGCCAGCAGCCAAGACACAGGTGGGGCACCCCTCCACTTT. This sequence encodes CASSQDTGGAPLHF. The chain recombines TRBV4-3 with TRBJ1-6; a possible D gene is TRBD1 (5 bases). V was clipped by 0 bases and J by 11 bases, with 11 bases between them. Germline lookup yields CDR1 LGHNA and CDR2 YSLEER. CDR3 length: 14 residues.

The gene calls are TRBV20-1 and TRBJ2-3; 9 nucleotides agree with TRBD1. The CDR3 consists of 15 residues. CDR1 is DFQATT and CDR2 is SNEGSKA in the germline V gene (reference sequence). V dropped 4 bases and J dropped 3; count of bases not matched to a gene: 8. CDR3 amino acids: CSATTGDRETDTQYF. As DNA, the CDR3 is TGCAGTGCTACAACAGGGGACAGGGAGACAGATACGCAGTATTTT.

The chain is built from TRBV12-3 or TRBV12-4 and TRBJ2-7; D possibly corresponds to TRBD1 (6 bases). The CDR3 sequence is 11 residues long. The germline V and J ends were trimmed by 3 bases and 10 bases, with 10 bases remaining between them. As DNA, the CDR3 is TGTGCCAGCAGTTTTCAGGGGCCCCAGTACTTC. Encoded protein: CASSFQGPQYF.

The chain is built from TRBV6-5 and TRBJ1-1; maybe TRBD1 (6 bases). There are 13 residues in the CDR3. The germline CDR1 and CDR2 sequences are MNHEY and SVGAGI. The V end lost 0 bases, the J end lost 7 bases, and 9 bases lay between the germline ends. CDR3 amino acids: CASSYSAGDEAFF. The CDR3 DNA follows: TGTGCCAGCAGTTACTCGGCAGGGGATGAAGCTTTCTTT.

The V gene is TRBV20-1, the J gene TRBJ1-2; no reliable D call. Trimming took 5 bases from V and 0 from J, leaving 16 bases between them. The CDR3 runs to 15 residues. Germline V CDR1 and CDR2: DFQATT, SNEGSKA (reference sequence). The CDR3 nucleotides are TGCAGTGCTCGAACGGCAGGTAGAGCTAACTATGGCTACACCTTC. This sequence encodes CSARTAGRANYGYTF.

This clonotype was recorded many times. CDR3 sequence reads: CASSLGNSYEQYF. CDR3 in DNA: TGTGCCAGCAGCTTGGGGAACTCCTACGAGCAGTACTTC. V and J are TRBV27 and TRBJ2-7, with D hard to call. The CDR3 has 13 residues. Trimming cost V 6 bases and J 0 bases, with 9 bases left between them. Germline assignment: CDR1 MNHEY and CDR2 SMNVEV (reference sequence).

The chain carries TRBV3-1 and TRBJ1-2; perhaps TRBD1 as D (6 bases). Germline assignment: CDR1 LGHDT and CDR2 YNNKEL (reference sequence). Trimming stripped 0 bases from V and 4 bases from J, with 12 bases between. This CDR3 has 15 amino acids. The CDR3 here is CASSQEPQGVYGYTF. In DNA form, the CDR3 reads TGTGCCAGCAGCCAAGAACCACAGGGCGTCTATGGCTACACCTTC. The complete variable domain, with remaining parts taken from reference TRBV3-1 and TRBJ1-2, reads DTAVSQTPKYLVTQMGNDKSIKCEQNLGHDTMYWYKQDSKKFLKIMFSYNNKELIINETVPNRFSPKSPDKAHLNLHINSLELGDSAVYFCASSQEPQGVYGYTFGSGTRLTVV.

This clonotype was observed a few times. This chain links TRBV10-3 with TRBJ2-3; TRBD2 is a possible D gene (5 bases). This CDR3 is built from 16 residues. Deletions cut 11 bases from V and 1 base from J, with 22 bases between. Per germline, CDR1 ENHRY and CDR2 SYGVKD. In nucleotides, the CDR3 is TGTGCCTCTAGCTCCGGCGGAGCGTATCGCACAGATACGCAGTATTTT. It specifies CASSSGGAYRTDTQYF.

The chain carries TRBV9 and TRBJ2-1; D gene uncertain. CDR3 length equals 16 residues. V dropped 4 bases and J dropped 0 bases, with 14 bases sitting between them. Looked up from germline, CDR1 is SGDLS and CDR2 is YYNGEE. For the CDR3, the DNA is TGTGCCAGCAGCCCCCCCACCCAGAGCTCCTACAATGAGCAGTTCTTC. Its translation is CASSPPTQSSYNEQFF. Full variable domain (outside the CDR3, taken from reference TRBV9 and TRBJ2-1): DSGVTQTPKHLITATGQRVTLRCSPRSGDLSVYWYQQSLDQGLQFLIQYYNGEERAKGNILERFSAQQFPDLHSELNLSSLELGDSALYFCASSPPTQSSYNEQFFGPGTRLTVL.

The chain couples TRBV5-1 to TRBJ2-7, with TRBD2 matching over 7 bases. Unmatched junction bases numbered 12, after V lost 2 bases and J lost 1 base. Germline V gene sequence: CDR1 SGHRS, CDR2 YFSETQ. This CDR3 is built from 17 residues. The CDR3: CASSFGNPGLPSYEQYF. DNA of the CDR3: TGCGCCAGCAGCTTTGGTAATCCGGGACTACCTTCCTACGAGCAGTACTTC.

Only a few counts were recorded for this clonotype. The chain couples TRBV29-1 to TRBJ1-2; D unclear. V gave up 3 bases and J gave up 3 bases, with 11 bases separating them. The CDR3 covers 13 residues. The germline CDR1 and CDR2 sequences are SQVTM and ANQGSEA. The CDR3, as DNA: TGCAGCGTTGATAATAGCGGGCACTATGGCTACACCTTC. It translates to CSVDNSGHYGYTF.

The V gene is TRBV6-6, the J gene TRBJ1-6; weak D call: TRBD1 (6 bases). The CDR3 runs to 14 residues. Germline V gene sequence: CDR1 MNHNY, CDR2 SVGAGI (reference sequence). The V gene lost 10 bases and the J gene lost 8 bases, with 18 bases spanning the gap. The CDR3 is CATTDQGLHSPLHF. The CDR3 DNA sequence: TGTGCCACTACCGACCAGGGGCTTCATTCACCCCTCCACTTT.